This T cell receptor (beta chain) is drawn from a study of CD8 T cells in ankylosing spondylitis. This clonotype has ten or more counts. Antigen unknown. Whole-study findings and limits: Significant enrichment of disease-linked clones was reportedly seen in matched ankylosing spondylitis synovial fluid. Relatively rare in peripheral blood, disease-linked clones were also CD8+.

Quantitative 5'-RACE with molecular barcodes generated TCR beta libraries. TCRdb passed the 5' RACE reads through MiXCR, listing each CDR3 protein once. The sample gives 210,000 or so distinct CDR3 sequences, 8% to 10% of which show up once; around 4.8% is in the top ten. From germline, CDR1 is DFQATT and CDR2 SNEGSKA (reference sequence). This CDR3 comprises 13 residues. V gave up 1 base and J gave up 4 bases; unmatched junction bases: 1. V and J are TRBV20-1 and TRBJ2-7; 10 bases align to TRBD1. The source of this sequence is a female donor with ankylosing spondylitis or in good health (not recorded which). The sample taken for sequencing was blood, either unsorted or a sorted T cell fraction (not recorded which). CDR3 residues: CSARGTGGYEQYF. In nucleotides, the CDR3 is TGCAGTGCTAGAGGGACAGGGGGTTACGAGCAGTACTTC.